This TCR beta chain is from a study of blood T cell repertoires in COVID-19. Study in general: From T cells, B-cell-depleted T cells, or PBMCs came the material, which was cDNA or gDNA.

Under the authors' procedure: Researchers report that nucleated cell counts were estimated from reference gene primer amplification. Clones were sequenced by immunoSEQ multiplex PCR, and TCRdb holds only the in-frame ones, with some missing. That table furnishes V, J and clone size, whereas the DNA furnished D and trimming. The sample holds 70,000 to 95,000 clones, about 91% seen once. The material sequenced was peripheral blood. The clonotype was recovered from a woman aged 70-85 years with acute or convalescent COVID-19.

This CDR3 reads CASSVGLAGVRSGTDTQYF. In nucleotides, the CDR3 is TGTGCCAGCAGCGTAGGACTAGCGGGAGTCCGGTCTGGCACAGATACGCAGTATTTT. The chain uses TRBV9 and TRBJ2-3; 12 bases fit TRBD2. This CDR3 contains 19 residues. Germline trimming cut 0 bases from V and 1 base from J; bases unmatched to any gene: 9. Looked up from germline, CDR1 is SGDLS and CDR2 is YYNGEE.